This entry lists 24 T cell receptor beta chains sequenced from one sample in a study of beta chain features in type 1 diabetes. Their recognized antigens are unknown. Sequencing targeted expressed TCRB transcripts, as all isolated RNA had been reverse transcribed. Measured with immunoSEQ multiplex PCR; TCRdb has only the in-frame clones, and not every one. The top ten hold 0.013% to 0.015% of the sample, which has about 300,000 clones, roughly 14% seen once. Study-wide results and caveats: Within each of all four CD4+ subsets, Type 1 diabetes patients had TCRB CDR3s that were moderately but significantly shorter.

Sequencing was performed on naive CD4+ T cells from blood. The receptor source for this set is a woman aged 18-35 years with type 1 diabetes.

This clone was recorded a few times. This chain connects TRBV29-1 to TRBJ2-5; 13 nucleotides line up with TRBD2. The CDR3 loop spans 20 amino acids. Unmatched junction bases numbered 15, after V lost 2 bases and J lost 0 bases. CDR1 and CDR2 from the germline V gene are SQVTM and ANQGSEA. Here the CDR3 reads CSVEKRMGLAGPRDQETQYF. CDR3 bases: TGCAGCGTTGAAAAGCGAATGGGACTAGCGGGACCCCGGGACCAAGAGACCCAGTACTTC.

This chain links TRBV5-1 with TRBJ2-3; no firm D call. Trimming stripped 2 bases from V and 2 bases from J, with 9 bases between. The CDR3 runs 14 residues. Germline V gene data show CDR1 as SGHRS and CDR2 as YFSETQ. CDR3: CASSFSRDTDTQYF. As DNA, the CDR3 is TGCGCCAGCAGCTTTTCTAGAGACACAGATACGCAGTATTTT.

The sample holds a few counts of this clone. V is TRBV6-6 and J is TRBJ1-5; possible D gene TRBD1, 6 bases. Germline CDR1 is MNHNY and CDR2 is SVGAGI (reference sequence). Trimming took 2 bases from V and 0 from J, leaving 11 bases between them. This CDR3 is 16 amino acids long. CDR3 DNA sequence: TGTGCCAGCAGTTACCGGACAGCCTATAGCAATCAGCCCCAGCATTTT. Protein sequence: CASSYRTAYSNQPQHF.

This clone turned up a few times. This sequence joins TRBV19 and TRBJ2-1; TRBD2 agrees at 10 bases. CDR1 is LNHDA, CDR2 SQIVND, per germline (reference sequence). The CDR3 contains 17 residues. The V and J ends lost 4 bases and 6 bases, in that order; junction bases with no gene match: 12. The CDR3 sequence: CASSSSGRLARGNEQFF. CDR3 coding DNA: TGTGCCAGTAGTAGTAGCGGGAGGCTTGCAAGGGGCAATGAGCAGTTCTTC.

The V gene is TRBV5-1, the J gene TRBJ1-1; TRBD1 matches 7 bases. The length of the CDR3 is 13 residues. J was trimmed by 1 base and V by 5 bases; bases with no gene match: 2. Germline assignment: CDR1 SGHRS and CDR2 YFSETQ. The CDR3 DNA sequence: TGCGCCAGCAGGGCAGGGGGGAACACTGAAGCTTTCTTT. Protein product: CASRAGGNTEAFF.

The chain recombines TRBV7-3 with TRBJ2-2; 7 positions match TRBD2. Germline trimming cut 0 bases from V and 6 bases from J; bases unmatched to any gene: 7. Germline V CDR1 and CDR2: SGHTA, FQGTGA. The CDR3 runs 16 residues. CDR3 sequence (DNA): TGTGCCAGCAGCTTAACAGCCAGCGGGAATGCCGGGGAGCTGTTTTTT. This gives the protein CASSLTASGNAGELFF.

This clone was observed a handful of times. The chain has TRBV7-2 and TRBJ2-7, with D possibly being TRBD2 (5 bases). The V end lost 5 bases, the J end lost 0 bases, and 14 bases lay between the germline ends. CDR1 SGHTA and CDR2 FQGNSA come from the germline V gene. The CDR3 contains 15 residues. The CDR3 region is CASSLSTGSSYEQYF. The DNA for the CDR3 is TGTGCCAGCAGCCTCAGCACTGGGAGCTCCTACGAGCAGTACTTC.

This clone turned up a few times. The rearrangement joins TRBV30 to TRBJ1-1; 8 bases match TRBD1. V shed 4 bases and J 1 base; nucleotides not matched to a gene: 8. From germline, CDR1 is GTSNPN and CDR2 SVGIG (reference sequence). The CDR3 length is 15 residues. Written as DNA, the CDR3 is TGTGCCTGGAAGGGTTCAGGGGGCAAGAACACTGAAGCTTTCTTT. The encoded protein is CAWKGSGGKNTEAFF.

This clone turned up a few times. The V gene is TRBV7-3, the J gene TRBJ2-5; D is uncertain. The V gene lost 5 bases and the J gene lost 0 bases, with 7 bases spanning the gap. Per the germline V gene, CDR1 is SGHTA and CDR2 is FQGTGA. The CDR3 spans 13 residues. The CDR3 sequence is CASSPFYQETQYF. In DNA form, the CDR3 reads TGTGCCAGCAGCCCTTTTTACCAAGAGACCCAGTACTTC.

This clone was seen only a few times. The gene calls are TRBV28 and TRBJ2-1, with D hard to call. Trimming removed 2 bases from V and 10 bases from J, with 12 bases in between. The germline V gene encodes CDR1 MDHEN and CDR2 SYDVKM. This CDR3 is built from 13 residues. The CDR3 region has the DNA TGTGCCAGCAGTTTAGTCAGCCCCAGGGAGCAGTTCTTC. Amino acids: CASSLVSPREQFF.

This rearrangement joins TRBV29-1 to TRBJ1-2; tentative D call: TRBD1 (5 bases). The germline CDR1 and CDR2 sequences are SQVTM and ANQGSEA. V lost 4 bases and J lost 8, with 32 bases in between. The CDR3 extends over 18 amino acids. This CDR3 is CSVGGARVQNPISGGYTF. In DNA form, the CDR3 reads TGCAGCGTTGGTGGGGCTCGGGTACAGAATCCTATATCGGGCGGCTACACCTTC.

The genes are TRBV30 and TRBJ2-5; 7 positions agree with TRBD2. CDR1 is GTSNPN and CDR2 is SVGIG in the germline V gene (reference sequence). This CDR3 contains 13 residues. The V gene end was trimmed by 4 bases and the J gene end by 5 bases; junction bases not matched to a gene: 7. CDR3 DNA: TGTGCCTGGACGCGGGGGAGTTTTGAGACCCAGTACTTC. This gives the protein CAWTRGSFETQYF.

J is TRBJ2-1 and V is TRBV4-1, with 7 bases aligning to TRBD2. Germline assignment: CDR1 MGHRA and CDR2 YSYEKL. The length of the CDR3 is 15 residues. The V and J ends lost 4 bases and 0 bases, in that order; junction bases with no gene match: 3. For the CDR3, the DNA is TGCGCCAGCAGCCGAACTAGCGCCTCCTACAATGAGCAGTTCTTC. Amino acids: CASSRTSASYNEQFF.

This chain joins TRBV19 and TRBJ2-7; the D gene is possibly TRBD1 (6 bases). Trimming cost V 5 bases and J 2 bases, with 16 bases left between them. The V gene's germline CDR1 is LNHDA and CDR2 SQIVND (reference sequence). The CDR3 sequence is 15 residues long. The CDR3 DNA is TGTGCCAGTAGTCCCTTCAGGGGTGGGACCTACGAGCAGTACTTC. Protein sequence: CASSPFRGGTYEQYF.

J is TRBJ2-5 and V is TRBV4-3, with 8 nucleotides matching TRBD2. Germline CDR1 and CDR2: LGHNA and YSLEER. The CDR3 is 15 residues long. V gave up 3 bases and J gave up 4 bases; unmatched junction bases: 7. The CDR3 sequence: CASSQGLGGVETQYF. The DNA for the CDR3 is TGCGCCAGCAGCCAGGGACTAGGGGGTGTAGAGACCCAGTACTTC.

This clone was seen more than once but under ten times. V gene TRBV30 combines with J gene TRBJ2-7; 10 bases are a match to TRBD2. The CDR3 runs 15 residues. Germline trimming cut 4 bases from V and 3 bases from J; bases unmatched to any gene: 9. CDR1 GTSNPN and CDR2 SVGIG come from the germline V gene (reference sequence). CDR3 amino acids: CAWIPRASGSYEQYF. Here the CDR3 DNA reads TGTGCCTGGATCCCACGGGCTAGCGGGAGCTACGAGCAGTACTTC. The full variable domain, its missing parts supplied by reference TRBV30 and TRBJ2-7, is SQTIHQWPATLVQPVGSPLSLECTVEGTSNPNLYWYRQAAGRGLQLLFYSVGIGQISSEVPQNLSASRPQDRQFILSSKKLLLSDSGFYLCAWIPRASGSYEQYFGPGTRLTVT.

The chain is built from TRBV5-4 and TRBJ2-6; possible D gene TRBD1, 5 bases. Germline loops: CDR1 SGHNT, CDR2 YYREEE (reference sequence). Trimming shortened V by 4 bases and J by 1 base, and 12 bases separated the two germline ends. The CDR3 consists of 16 residues. CDR3 in amino acids: CASSTTRVSGANVLTF. DNA of the CDR3: TGTGCCAGCAGCACCACCAGGGTTTCTGGGGCCAACGTCCTGACTTTC.

The J gene is TRBJ2-3, the V gene TRBV18, with 9 bases fitting TRBD1. Germline CDR1 KGHSH, CDR2 LQKENI. The V segment lost 2 bases and the J segment 2 bases; nucleotides outside the gene matches: 5. The length of the CDR3 is 16 residues. The CDR3 protein is CASSPLTGGPTDTQYF. The DNA for the CDR3 is TGTGCCAGCTCACCATTGACAGGGGGACCCACAGATACGCAGTATTTT.

The chain links TRBV28 to TRBJ2-3, with TRBD2 identical over 11 bases. Germline loops: CDR1 MDHEN, CDR2 SYDVKM. V gave up 5 bases and J gave up 3 bases; unmatched junction bases: 10. The CDR3 covers 17 residues. The CDR3 DNA reads as TGTGCCAGCAGTCCAGCTAGCGGGAGGCCGGGGACAGATACGCAGTATTTT. Protein sequence: CASSPASGRPGTDTQYF.

The rearrangement joins TRBV11-2 to TRBJ1-5; D unresolved. Germline lookup yields CDR1 SGHAT and CDR2 FQNNGV. With 0 bases removed from V and 7 bases from J, the gap between germline ends came to 7 bases. The CDR3 length is 13 residues. The CDR3 coding sequence is TGTGCCAGCAGCTTAGAGGGGAGACAGCCCCAGCATTTT. Translation gives CASSLEGRQPQHF.

This clone was seen more than once but under ten times. This chain links TRBV7-8 with TRBJ2-7; D might be TRBD2 (6 bases). The CDR3 loop spans 15 amino acids. V gave up 6 bases and J gave up 3 bases, with 18 bases separating them. Germline V CDR1 and CDR2: SGHVS, FQNEAQ. CDR3 in DNA: TGTGCCAGCAGGCTAGGTAGGCGGGATAACTACGAGCAGTACTTC. Its protein is CASRLGRRDNYEQYF.

This clone was detected only a few times. The genes are TRBV5-4 and TRBJ2-4; D gene unclear. The germline V gene has CDR1 SGHNT and CDR2 YYREEE (reference sequence). V was clipped by 1 base and J by 2 bases, with 7 bases between them. The CDR3 runs to 14 residues. CDR3 nucleotide sequence: TGTGCCAGCAGCTTGCCCCAGACCAAAAACATTCAGTACTTC. Protein sequence: CASSLPQTKNIQYF. Complete variable domain (other parts from reference TRBV5-4 and TRBJ2-4): ETGVTQSPTHLIKTRGQQVTLRCSSQSGHNTVSWYQQALGQGPQFIFQYYREEENGRGNFPPRFSGLQFPNYSSELNVNALELDDSALYLCASSLPQTKNIQYFGAGTRLSVL.

This chain links TRBV5-4 with TRBJ1-1, with D unresolved. The CDR3 consists of 15 residues. V lost 0 bases and J lost 0, with 9 bases in between. In germline, CDR1 is SGHNT, CDR2 YYREEE (reference sequence). CDR3 residues: CASSLGEVMNTEAFF. CDR3 nucleotides: TGTGCCAGCAGCTTGGGCGAGGTAATGAACACTGAAGCTTTCTTT.

With respect to this clone: The same CDR3 arises from other DNA sequences in this sample as well. The V call is TRBV9, the J call TRBJ2-1; the match to TRBD2 covers 7 bases. The germline V gene has CDR1 SGDLS and CDR2 YYNGEE. The CDR3 has 15 residues. Trimming cost V 0 bases and J 3 bases; bases outside gene matches: 3. CDR3 sequence (DNA): TGTGCCAGCAGCGTAGCTAGCGGCAACTACAATGAGCAGTTCTTC. This sequence encodes CASSVASGNYNEQFF.